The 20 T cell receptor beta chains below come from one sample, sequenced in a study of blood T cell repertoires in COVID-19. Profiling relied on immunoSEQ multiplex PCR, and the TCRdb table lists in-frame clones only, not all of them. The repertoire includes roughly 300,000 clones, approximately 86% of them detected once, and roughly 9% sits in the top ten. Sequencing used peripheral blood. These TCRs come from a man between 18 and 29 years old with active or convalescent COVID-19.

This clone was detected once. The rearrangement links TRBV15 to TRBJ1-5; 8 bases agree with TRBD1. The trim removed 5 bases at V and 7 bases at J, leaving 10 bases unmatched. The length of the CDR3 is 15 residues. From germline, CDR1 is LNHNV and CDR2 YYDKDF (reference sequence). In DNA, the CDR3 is TGTGCCACCAGCTACTCCGGGACAGGTGGCCAGCCCCAGCATTTT. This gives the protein CATSYSGTGGQPQHF.

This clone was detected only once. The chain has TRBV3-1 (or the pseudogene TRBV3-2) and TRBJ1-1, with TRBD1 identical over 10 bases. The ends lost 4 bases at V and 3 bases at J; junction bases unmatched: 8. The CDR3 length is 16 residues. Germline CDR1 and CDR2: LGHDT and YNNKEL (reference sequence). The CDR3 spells CASSPTLGQGDTEAFF. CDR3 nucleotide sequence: TGTGCCAGCAGCCCGACCCTAGGACAGGGGGACACTGAAGCTTTCTTT.

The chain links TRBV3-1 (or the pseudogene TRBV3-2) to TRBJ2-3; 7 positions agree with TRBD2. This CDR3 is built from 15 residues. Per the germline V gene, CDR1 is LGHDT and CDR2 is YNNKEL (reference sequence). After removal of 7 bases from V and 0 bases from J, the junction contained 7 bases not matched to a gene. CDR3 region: CASTSGRGSTDTQYF. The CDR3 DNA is TGTGCCAGCACCTCTGGGCGGGGGAGCACAGATACGCAGTATTTT.

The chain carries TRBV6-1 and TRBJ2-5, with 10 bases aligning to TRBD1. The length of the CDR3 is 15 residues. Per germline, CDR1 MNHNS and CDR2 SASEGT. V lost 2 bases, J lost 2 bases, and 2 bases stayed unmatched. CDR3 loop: CASSEWDRGQETQYF. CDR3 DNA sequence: TGTGCCAGCAGTGAATGGGACAGGGGACAAGAGACCCAGTACTTC.

In DNA, the CDR3 is TGTGCCAGCAGCCAAGTAGGTAGAGGGTACGAGCAGTACTTC. Its translation: CASSQVGRGYEQYF. The J gene is TRBJ2-7, the V gene TRBV14; D perhaps matches TRBD2 (5 bases). In germline, CDR1 is SGHDN, CDR2 FVKESK. The CDR3 totals 14 residues. The V end was cut by 1 base, the J end by 4 bases, with 11 bases between.

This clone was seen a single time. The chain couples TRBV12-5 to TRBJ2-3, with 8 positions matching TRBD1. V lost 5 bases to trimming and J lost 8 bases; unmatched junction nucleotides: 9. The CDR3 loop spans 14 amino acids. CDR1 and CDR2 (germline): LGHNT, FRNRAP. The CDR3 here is CASGPDRGPSTQYF. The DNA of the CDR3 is TGTGCTAGTGGTCCCGACAGGGGCCCTTCTACGCAGTATTTT.

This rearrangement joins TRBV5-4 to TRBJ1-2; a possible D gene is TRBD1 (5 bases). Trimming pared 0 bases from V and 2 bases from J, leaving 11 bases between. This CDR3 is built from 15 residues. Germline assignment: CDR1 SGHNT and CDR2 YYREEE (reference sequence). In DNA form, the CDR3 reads TGTGCCAGCAGCTTGGACAGGTTCCCAAACTATGGCTACACCTTC. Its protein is CASSLDRFPNYGYTF. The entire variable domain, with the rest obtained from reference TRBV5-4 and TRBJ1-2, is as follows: ETGVTQSPTHLIKTRGQQVTLRCSSQSGHNTVSWYQQALGQGPQFIFQYYREEENGRGNFPPRFSGLQFPNYSSELNVNALELDDSALYLCASSLDRFPNYGYTFGSGTRLTVV.

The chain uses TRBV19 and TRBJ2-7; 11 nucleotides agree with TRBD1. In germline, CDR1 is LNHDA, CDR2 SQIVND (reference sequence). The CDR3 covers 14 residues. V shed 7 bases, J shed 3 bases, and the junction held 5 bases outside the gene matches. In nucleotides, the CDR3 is TGTGCCAGTACCCTAGGGACAGGGGGCTACGAGCAGTACTTC. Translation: CASTLGTGGYEQYF.

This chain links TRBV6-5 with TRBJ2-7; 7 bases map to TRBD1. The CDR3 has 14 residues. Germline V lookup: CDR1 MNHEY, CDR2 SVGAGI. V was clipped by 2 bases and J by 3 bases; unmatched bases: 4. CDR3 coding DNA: TGTGCCAGCAGTTACCAAACAGGGGACTACGAGCAGTACTTC. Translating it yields CASSYQTGDYEQYF.

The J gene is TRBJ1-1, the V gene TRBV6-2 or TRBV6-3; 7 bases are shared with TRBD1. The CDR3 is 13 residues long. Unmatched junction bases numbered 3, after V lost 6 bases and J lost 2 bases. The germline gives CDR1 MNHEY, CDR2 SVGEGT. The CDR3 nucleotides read TGTGCCAGCAGCCACAGGGGAAACACTGAAGCTTTCTTT. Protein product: CASSHRGNTEAFF.

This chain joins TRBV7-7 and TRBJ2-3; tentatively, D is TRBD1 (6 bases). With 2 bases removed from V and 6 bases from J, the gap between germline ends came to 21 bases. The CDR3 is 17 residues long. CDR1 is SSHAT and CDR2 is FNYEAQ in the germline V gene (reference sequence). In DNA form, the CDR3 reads TGTGCCAGCAGCTTATCTGCGCGCAGGGGTTCGTCTGATACGCAGTATTTT. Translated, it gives CASSLSARRGSSDTQYF.

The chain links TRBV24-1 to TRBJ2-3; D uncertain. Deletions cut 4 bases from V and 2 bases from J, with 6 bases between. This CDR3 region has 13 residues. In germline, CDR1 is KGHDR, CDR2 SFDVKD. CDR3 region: CATSDVATDTQYF. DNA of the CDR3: TGTGCCACCAGTGACGTGGCCACAGATACGCAGTATTTT.

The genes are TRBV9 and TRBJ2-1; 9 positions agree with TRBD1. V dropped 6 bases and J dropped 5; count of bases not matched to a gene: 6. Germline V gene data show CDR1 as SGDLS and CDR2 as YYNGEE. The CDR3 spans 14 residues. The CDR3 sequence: CASKTGGADNEQFF. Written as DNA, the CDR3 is TGTGCCAGCAAGACAGGGGGAGCGGACAATGAGCAGTTCTTC.

CDR3 in DNA: TGTGCCAGCAGTGAAGGACAGGGGGCGGAGGAGCAGTACTTC. Translating gives CASSEGQGAEEQYF. This chain uses TRBV6-1 with TRBJ2-7; 10 bases are shared with TRBD1. This CDR3 is built from 14 residues. CDR1 is MNHNS, CDR2 SASEGT, per germline. V gave up 1 base and J gave up 7 bases; unmatched junction bases: 4.

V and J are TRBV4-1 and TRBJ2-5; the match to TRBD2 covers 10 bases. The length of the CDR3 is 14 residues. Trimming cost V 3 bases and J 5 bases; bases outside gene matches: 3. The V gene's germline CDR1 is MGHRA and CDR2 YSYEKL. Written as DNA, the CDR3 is TGCGCCAGCAGCCAGAGCGGGGGGGCGGAGACCCAGTACTTC. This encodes CASSQSGGAETQYF.

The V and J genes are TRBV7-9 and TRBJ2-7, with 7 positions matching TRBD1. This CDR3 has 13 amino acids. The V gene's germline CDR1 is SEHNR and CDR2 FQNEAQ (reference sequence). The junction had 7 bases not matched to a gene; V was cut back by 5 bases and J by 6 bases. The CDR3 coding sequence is TGTGCCAGCAGCCCAACGAGACAGGGCGAGCAGTACTTC. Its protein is CASSPTRQGEQYF.

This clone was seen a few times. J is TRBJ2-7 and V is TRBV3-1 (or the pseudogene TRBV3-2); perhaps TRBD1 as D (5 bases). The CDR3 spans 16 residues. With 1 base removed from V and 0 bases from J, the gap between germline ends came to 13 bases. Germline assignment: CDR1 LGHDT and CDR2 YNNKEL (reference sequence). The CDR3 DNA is TGTGCCAGCAGCCAAGCCACCAGGGAACTCTCCTACGAGCAGTACTTC. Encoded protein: CASSQATRELSYEQYF.

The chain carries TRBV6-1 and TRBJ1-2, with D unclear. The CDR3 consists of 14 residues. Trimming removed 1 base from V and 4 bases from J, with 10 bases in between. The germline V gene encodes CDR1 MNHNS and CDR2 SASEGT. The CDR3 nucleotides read TGTGCCAGCAGTGAAGAACCGAGCACCTATGGCTACACCTTC. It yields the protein CASSEEPSTYGYTF.

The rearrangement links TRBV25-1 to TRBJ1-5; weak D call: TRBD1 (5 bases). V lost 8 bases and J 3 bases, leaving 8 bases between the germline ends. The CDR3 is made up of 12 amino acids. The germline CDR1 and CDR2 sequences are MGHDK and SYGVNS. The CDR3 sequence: CASAGPNQPQHF. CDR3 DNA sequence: TGTGCCAGCGCGGGACCCAATCAGCCCCAGCATTTT.

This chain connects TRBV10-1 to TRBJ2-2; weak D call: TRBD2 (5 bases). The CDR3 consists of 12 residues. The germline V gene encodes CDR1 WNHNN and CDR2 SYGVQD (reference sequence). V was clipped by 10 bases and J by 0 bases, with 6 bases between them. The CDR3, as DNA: TGCGCCACCGGGACGAACACCGGGGAGCTGTTTTTT. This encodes CATGTNTGELFF.